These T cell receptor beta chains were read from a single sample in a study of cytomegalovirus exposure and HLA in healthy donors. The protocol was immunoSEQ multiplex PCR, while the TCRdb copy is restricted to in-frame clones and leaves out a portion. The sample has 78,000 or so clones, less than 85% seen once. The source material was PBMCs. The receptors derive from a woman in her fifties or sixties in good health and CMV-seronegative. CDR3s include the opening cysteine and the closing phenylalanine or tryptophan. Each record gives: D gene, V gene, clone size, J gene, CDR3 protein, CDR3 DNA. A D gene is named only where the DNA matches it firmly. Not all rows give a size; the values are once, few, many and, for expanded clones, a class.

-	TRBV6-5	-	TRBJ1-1	CASGQGTEAFF	TGTGCCAGCGGGCAGGGCACTGAAGCTTTCTTT
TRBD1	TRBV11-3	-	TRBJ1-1	CASSFTGETEAFF	TGTGCCAGCAGCTTCACAGGGGAAACTGAAGCTTTCTTT
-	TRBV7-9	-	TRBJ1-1	CASSSGGLGAFF	TGTGCCAGCAGCTCCGGTGGACTTGGAGCTTTCTTT
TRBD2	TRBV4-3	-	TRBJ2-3	CASSDTSGSIDTQYF	TGCGCCAGCAGCGACACTAGCGGGTCCATAGATACGCAGTATTTT
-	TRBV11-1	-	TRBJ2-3	CASSLRVLRTDTQYF	TGTGCCAGCAGCTTACGGGTTTTGCGGACAGATACGCAGTATTTT
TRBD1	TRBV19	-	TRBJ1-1	CASSKRDSWGLSDTEAFF	TGTGCCAGTAGTAAGAGGGACAGCTGGGGGTTATCGGACACTGAAGCTTTCTTT
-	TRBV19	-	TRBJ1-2	CASSIEGASGYTF	TGTGCCAGTAGTATAGAAGGGGCATCTGGCTACACCTTC
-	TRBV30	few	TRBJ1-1	CAWKLPGRRRNGPNTEAFF	TGTGCCTGGAAATTACCAGGGAGGCGGAGAAACGGGCCGAACACTGAAGCTTTCTTT
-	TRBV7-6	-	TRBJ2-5	CASSVTGSKETQYF	TGTGCCAGCAGCGTTACCGGGAGCAAGGAGACCCAGTACTTC
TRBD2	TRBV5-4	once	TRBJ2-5	CASSLASSGVPLGEQYF	TGTGCCAGCAGCTTGGCGTCTAGCGGGGTCCCTTTAGGGGAGCAGTACTTC
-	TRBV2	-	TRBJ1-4	CASSEMGQYSPATNEKLFF	TGTGCCAGCAGTGAAATGGGACAATACAGCCCCGCAACTAATGAAAAACTGTTTTTT
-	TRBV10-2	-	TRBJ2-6	CASSDRSSGANVLTF	TGCGCCAGCTCAGACAGGTCCTCTGGGGCCAACGTCCTGACTTTC
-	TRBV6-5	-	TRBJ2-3	CASSSRTDTQYF	TGTGCCAGCAGTTCGAGGACAGATACGCAGTATTTT
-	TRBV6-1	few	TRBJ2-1	CASSRYRDGYNEQFF	TGTGCCAGCAGTCGTTACAGGGATGGTTACAATGAGCAGTTCTTC
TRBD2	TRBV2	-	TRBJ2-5	CASSGGDYRGVGQYF	TGTGCCAGCAGTGGGGGGGACTACCGGGGGGTAGGCCAGTACTTC
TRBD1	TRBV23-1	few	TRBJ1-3	CASGPGQGAPSSGNTIYF	TGCGCCAGCGGACCGGGACAGGGGGCGCCGAGCTCTGGAAACACCATATATTTT
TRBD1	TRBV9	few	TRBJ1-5	CASGTGTGAQPQHF	TGTGCCAGCGGTACCGGGACAGGGGCTCAGCCCCAGCATTTT
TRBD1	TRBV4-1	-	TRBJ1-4	CASSPVLTGANEKLFF	TGCGCCAGCAGCCCGGTGTTAACAGGGGCTAATGAAAAACTGTTTTTT
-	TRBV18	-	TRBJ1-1	CASSPPQGRNTEAFF	TGTGCCAGCTCACCACCTCAGGGAAGGAACACTGAAGCTTTCTTT
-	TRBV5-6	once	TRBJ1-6	CASSLGQNNSPLHF	TGTGCCAGCAGCTTGGGACAGAATAATTCACCCCTCCACTTT
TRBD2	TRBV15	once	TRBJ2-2	CATSRAPRLAGGPGELFF	TGTGCCACCAGCAGAGCCCCCCGCCTAGCGGGGGGGCCCGGGGAGCTGTTTTTT
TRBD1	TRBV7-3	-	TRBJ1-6	CASSITGGVALHF	TGTGCCAGCAGCATCACAGGGGGCGTAGCCCTCCACTTT
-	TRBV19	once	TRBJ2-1	CASSIGSLYGNEQFF	TGTGCCAGTAGTATAGGAAGTTTATACGGCAATGAGCAGTTCTTC
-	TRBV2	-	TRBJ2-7	CAKGGQRSDEQYF	TGTGCCAAAGGCGGGCAGAGGAGTGACGAGCAGTACTTC
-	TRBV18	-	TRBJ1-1	CASSPWGGTEAFF	TGTGCCAGCTCACCATGGGGGGGCACTGAAGCTTTCTTT
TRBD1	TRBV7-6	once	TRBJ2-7	CASSLDGPGGLREQYF	TGTGCCAGCAGCTTAGATGGGCCAGGGGGCTTGCGGGAGCAGTACTTC
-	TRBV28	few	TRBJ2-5	CASSASSPSYQETQYF	TGTGCCAGCAGTGCCTCTAGCCCCTCGTACCAAGAGACCCAGTACTTC
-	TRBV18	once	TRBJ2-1	CASSRAAENNEQFF	TGTGCCAGCTCACGGGCAGCCGAAAACAATGAGCAGTTCTTC
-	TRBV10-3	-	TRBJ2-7	CAISDYGDEQYF	TGTGCCATCAGTGATTACGGGGACGAGCAGTACTTC
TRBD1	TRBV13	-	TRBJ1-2	CASSPGTDNYGYTF	TGTGCCAGCAGCCCCGGGACAGATAACTATGGCTACACCTTC
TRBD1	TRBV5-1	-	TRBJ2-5	CASSTRQGRETQYF	TGCGCCAGCAGCACAAGACAGGGTAGGGAGACCCAGTACTTC
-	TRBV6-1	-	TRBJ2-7	CASSEMKVREGEQYF	TGTGCCAGCAGTGAAATGAAGGTGAGAGAGGGCGAGCAGTACTTC
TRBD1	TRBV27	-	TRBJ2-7	CASSWGQGPYEQYF	TGTGCCAGCAGTTGGGGACAGGGTCCCTACGAGCAGTACTTC
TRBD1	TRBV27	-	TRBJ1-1	CASSFYGTGQGEAFF	TGTGCCAGCAGTTTCTACGGGACAGGGCAAGGTGAAGCTTTCTTT
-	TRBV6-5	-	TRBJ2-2	CASSPPLVSGELFF	TGTGCCAGCAGTCCCCCACTAGTCAGCGGGGAGCTGTTTTTT
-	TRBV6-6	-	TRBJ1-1	CASRSSWGGNTEAFF	TGTGCCAGCAGATCCTCATGGGGGGGGAACACTGAAGCTTTCTTT
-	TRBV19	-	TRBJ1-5	CASSIVWAENQPQHF	TGTGCCAGTAGTATAGTATGGGCAGAAAATCAGCCCCAGCATTTT
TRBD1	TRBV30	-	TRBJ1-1	CAGSGTGNTEAFF	TGTGCCGGATCGGGGACAGGAAACACTGAAGCTTTCTTT
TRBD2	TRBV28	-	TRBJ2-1	CASSSGGLAGGNEQFF	TGTGCCAGCAGTTCCGGGGGACTAGCGGGAGGTAATGAGCAGTTCTTC
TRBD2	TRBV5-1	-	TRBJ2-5	CASSLEWGGLYF	TGCGCCAGCAGCTTGGAATGGGGAGGGCTATACTTC
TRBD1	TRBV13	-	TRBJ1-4	CASSSGTGGSSEKLFF	TGTGCCAGCAGCTCAGGGACAGGGGGAAGTAGTGAAAAACTGTTTTTT
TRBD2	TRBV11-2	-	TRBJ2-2	CASSLGGAGVSTGELFF	TGTGCCAGCAGCTTAGGAGGTGCGGGAGTTAGTACCGGGGAGCTGTTTTTT
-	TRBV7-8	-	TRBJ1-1	CASSLGTVNTEAFF	TGTGCCAGCAGCTTAGGGACTGTGAACACTGAAGCTTTCTTT
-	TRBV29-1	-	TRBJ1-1	CSVAADGGSTEAFF	TGCAGCGTTGCGGCCGACGGAGGGAGCACTGAAGCTTTCTTT
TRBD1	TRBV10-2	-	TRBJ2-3	CASRINRDRGTDTQYF	TGCGCCAGCAGAATAAACCGGGACAGGGGCACAGATACGCAGTATTTT
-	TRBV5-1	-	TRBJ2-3	CASSLAGTDTQYF	TGCGCCAGCAGCTTGGCCGGCACAGATACGCAGTATTTT
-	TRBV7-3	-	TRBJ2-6	CASSLGKDRGGSGANVLTF	TGTGCCAGCAGCTTAGGGAAGGACAGAGGGGGCTCTGGGGCCAACGTCCTGACTTTC
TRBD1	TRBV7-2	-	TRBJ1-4	CASSATGGSEKLFF	TGTGCCAGCAGCGCGACAGGGGGCTCTGAAAAACTGTTTTTT
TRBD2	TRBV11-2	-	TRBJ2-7	CASSSGLARYAQYF	TGTGCCAGCAGCTCGGGACTAGCGCGTTACGCGCAGTACTTC
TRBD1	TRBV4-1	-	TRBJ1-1	CASSRLDRGGNTEAFF	TGCGCCAGCAGCCGCCTCGACAGGGGGGGAAACACTGAAGCTTTCTTT
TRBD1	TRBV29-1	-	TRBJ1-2	CSVGTGGIYGYTF	TGCAGCGTCGGGACAGGGGGTATCTATGGCTACACCTTC
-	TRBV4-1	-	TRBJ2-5	CASSQDRQRETQYF	TGCGCCAGCAGCCAAGACCGACAGAGGGAGACCCAGTACTTC
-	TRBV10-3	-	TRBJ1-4	CATTGGDNEKLFF	TGTGCCACGACCGGGGGAGATAATGAAAAACTGTTTTTT
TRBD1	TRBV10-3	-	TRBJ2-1	CAISDGTGSLSDNEQFF	TGTGCCATCAGTGATGGGACAGGGAGTTTGTCCGACAATGAGCAGTTCTTC
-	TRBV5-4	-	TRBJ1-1	CASSLRQNPEAFF	TGTGCCAGCAGCTTAAGACAGAACCCCGAAGCTTTCTTT
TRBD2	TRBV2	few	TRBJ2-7	CASTTILAGGPGEQYF	TGTGCCAGCACCACAATTTTAGCGGGAGGACCCGGCGAGCAGTACTTC
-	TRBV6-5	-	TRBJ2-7	CASSFIGYEQYF	TGTGCCAGCAGTTTTATCGGCTACGAGCAGTACTTC
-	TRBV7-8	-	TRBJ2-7	CASSLWVADEQYF	TGTGCCAGCAGCTTGTGGGTGGCGGACGAGCAGTACTTC